These 22 T cell receptor beta chains came from one sample sequenced in a study of blood T cell repertoires in COVID-19. Assay: immunoSEQ multiplex PCR; the TCRdb copy retains only in-frame clones and omits some. This table has some 200,000 clones, roughly four fifths appearing once. The sequenced material came from peripheral blood. These receptors were obtained from a woman aged 80 or older with COVID-19, enrolled during active disease.

This clone was found a few times. The chain couples TRBV19 to TRBJ2-3; 9 bases are a match to TRBD2. The germline V gene has CDR1 LNHDA and CDR2 SQIVND (reference sequence). Trimming cost V 1 base and J 2 bases; bases outside gene matches: 4. This CDR3 spans 16 amino acids. The CDR3 DNA reads TGTGCCAGTAGTATAGGAGCGGGAGGATCCACAGATACGCAGTATTTT. Amino acid sequence: CASSIGAGGSTDTQYF.

The chain combines TRBV6-5 with TRBJ2-7; D is possibly TRBD2 (6 bases). The CDR3 runs to 14 residues. The V gene lost 6 bases and the J gene lost 0 bases, with 12 bases spanning the gap. In germline, CDR1 is MNHEY, CDR2 SVGAGI. This CDR3 reads CASSHTGLSYEQYF. The CDR3 DNA follows: TGTGCCAGCAGCCACACGGGACTCTCCTACGAGCAGTACTTC.

The chain uses TRBV2 and TRBJ2-7; 9 bases align to TRBD1. J lost 3 bases, V lost 3 bases, and 6 bases had no gene match. The CDR3 has 15 residues. The V gene's germline CDR1 is SNHLY and CDR2 FYNNEI. CDR3 coding DNA: TGTGCCAGCAGTGACTTTCCGGGACAGGGCTACGAGCAGTACTTC. It translates to CASSDFPGQGYEQYF. Complete variable domain (other parts from reference TRBV2 and TRBJ2-7): EPEVTQTPSHQVTQMGQEVILRCVPISNHLYFYWYRQILGQKVEFLVSFYNNEISEKSEIFDDQFSVERPDGSNFTLKIRSTKLEDSAMYFCASSDFPGQGYEQYFGPGTRLTVT.

The chain uses TRBV19 and TRBJ2-5; perhaps TRBD2 as D (5 bases). Trimming cost V 5 bases and J 3 bases, with 7 bases left between them. This CDR3 spans 12 amino acids. Germline assignment: CDR1 LNHDA and CDR2 SQIVND (reference sequence). CDR3 amino acids: CASSVREETQYF. In DNA, the CDR3 is TGTGCCAGTAGTGTGAGGGAAGAGACCCAGTACTTC.

This chain joins TRBV7-2 and TRBJ2-1; TRBD2 is a possible D gene (7 bases). Germline V CDR1 and CDR2: SGHTA, FQGNSA. With 0 bases removed from V and 7 bases from J, the gap between germline ends came to 10 bases. The CDR3 is made up of 14 amino acids. The DNA of the CDR3 is TGTGCCAGCAGCTTAGCGCGGGGGCGGAATGAGCAGTTCTTC. Translation gives CASSLARGRNEQFF.

This chain links TRBV29-1 with TRBJ2-5, with TRBD2 matching 8 bases. CDR3 length: 12 residues. CDR1 SQVTM and CDR2 ANQGSEA come from the germline V gene. Trimming removed 8 bases from V and 4 bases from J; junction bases left unmatched: 6. In DNA, the CDR3 is TGCAGCCTCTCCGGGGGGGGAGAGACCCAGTACTTC. This encodes CSLSGGGETQYF.

This chain uses TRBV4-2 with TRBJ2-3; 10 bases are shared with TRBD2. J gave up 3 bases and V 2 bases, and 2 bases lay outside the gene matches. The CDR3 contains 15 residues. The V gene's germline CDR1 is LGHNA and CDR2 YNFKEQ. CDR3 nucleotide sequence: TGTGCCAGCAGCCAAAGCGGGGGGGGGACAGATACGCAGTATTTT. It encodes CASSQSGGGTDTQYF.

The chain joins TRBV29-1 to TRBJ1-4; 7 bases agree with TRBD1. Looked up from germline, CDR1 is SQVTM and CDR2 is ANQGSEA. V dropped 7 bases and J dropped 4; count of bases not matched to a gene: 12. The CDR3 is made up of 15 amino acids. Here the CDR3 DNA reads TGCAGCGCCCGACAGGGAAGTTCAAGTAATGAAAAACTGTTTTTT. Translated: CSARQGSSSNEKLFF.

This rearrangement joins TRBV11-2 to TRBJ2-1; D may be TRBD1 (6 bases). This CDR3 comprises 14 residues. Germline-derived CDR1 and CDR2 are SGHAT and FQNNGV. The germline V and J ends were trimmed by 5 bases and 9 bases, with 17 bases remaining between them. Here the CDR3 reads CASSRSPQGSEQFF. The CDR3 DNA follows: TGTGCCAGCAGCCGTTCCCCACAGGGTAGTGAGCAGTTCTTC.

This chain uses TRBV7-2 with TRBJ2-7; TRBD2 matches 8 bases. The germline V gene has CDR1 SGHTA and CDR2 FQGNSA. J was trimmed by 0 bases and V by 1 base; bases with no gene match: 2. This CDR3 is 15 amino acids long. CDR3: CASSLGSGVSYEQYF. CDR3 DNA: TGTGCCAGCAGCTTAGGTAGCGGGGTCTCCTACGAGCAGTACTTC. Full variable domain (rest looked up from reference TRBV7-2 and TRBJ2-7): GAGVSQSPSNKVTEKGKDVELRCDPISGHTALYWYRQSLGQGLEFLIYFQGNSAPDKSGLPSDRFSAERTGGSVSTLTIQRTQQEDSAVYLCASSLGSGVSYEQYFGPGTRLTVT.

CDR3 loop: CASSQDRVDTSTNEKLFF. CDR3 DNA sequence: TGTGCCAGCAGCCAGGACAGGGTAGATACGTCAACTAATGAAAAACTGTTTTTT. The chain carries TRBV3-1 (or the pseudogene TRBV3-2) and TRBJ1-4, with 8 bases aligning to TRBD1. J lost 0 bases, V lost 3 bases, and 9 bases had no gene match. Germline lookup yields CDR1 LGHDT and CDR2 YNNKEL (reference sequence). The CDR3 consists of 18 residues.

This clone has more than one count but fewer than ten. The chain links TRBV3-1 (or the pseudogene TRBV3-2) to TRBJ1-2, with 7 nucleotides matching TRBD1. CDR3 length: 13 amino acids. Germline-derived CDR1 and CDR2 are LGHDT and YNNKEL (reference sequence). V dropped 5 bases and J dropped 3; count of bases not matched to a gene: 3. CDR3 nucleotides: TGTGCCAGCAGCATAGGGGGCGACTATGGCTACACCTTC. Protein: CASSIGGDYGYTF.

The rearrangement uses TRBV19 and TRBJ2-3, with D maybe TRBD2 (6 bases). V gave up 3 bases and J gave up 3 bases, with 19 bases separating them. The CDR3 has 17 residues. CDR1 LNHDA and CDR2 SQIVND come from the germline V gene (reference sequence). Written as DNA, the CDR3 is TGTGCCAGTAGTATGGTACGGGGGAGCAAAGGGACAGATACGCAGTATTTT. This encodes CASSMVRGSKGTDTQYF.

The rearrangement links TRBV27 to TRBJ2-2, with D possibly matching TRBD2 (6 bases). Trimming took off 2 bases at V and 7 bases at J, with 14 bases between the two ends. Germline V lookup: CDR1 MNHEY, CDR2 SMNVEV (reference sequence). The CDR3 runs to 15 residues. This chain's CDR3 is CASSLTGVYYGELFF. Written as DNA, the CDR3 is TGTGCCAGCAGTTTAACGGGGGTATATTACGGGGAGCTGTTTTTT.

The V gene is TRBV6-1, the J gene TRBJ1-1; D may be TRBD1 (5 bases). The CDR3 totals 15 residues. In germline, CDR1 is MNHNS, CDR2 SASEGT. Trimming cost V 3 bases and J 5 bases, with 16 bases left between them. The CDR3 reads CASSDPGTGGTEAFF. The CDR3 coding sequence is TGTGCCAGCAGTGACCCCGGGACGGGGGGGACTGAAGCTTTCTTT.

This clone was observed a single time. This rearrangement joins TRBV25-1 to TRBJ1-3; no clear D gene. V shed 5 bases and J shed 3 bases, with 11 bases lying between them. This CDR3 spans 14 amino acids. The germline V gene encodes CDR1 MGHDK and CDR2 SYGVNS. This CDR3 reads CASSWALGGNTIYF. CDR3 bases: TGTGCCAGCAGTTGGGCATTGGGTGGAAACACCATATATTTT.

The chain combines TRBV7-3 with TRBJ2-3; 11 bases match TRBD2. The V segment lost 6 bases and the J segment 1 base; nucleotides outside the gene matches: 6. The CDR3 sequence is 16 residues long. Germline CDR1 is SGHTA and CDR2 is FQGTGA. CDR3 amino acids: CASSRTSGGGTDTQYF. In DNA, the CDR3 is TGTGCCAGCAGTCGAACTAGCGGGGGTGGCACAGATACGCAGTATTTT.

The rearrangement links TRBV5-1 to TRBJ2-4; 8 nucleotides agree with TRBD1. The CDR3 is made up of 14 amino acids. V was pared by 0 bases and J by 9 bases, with 5 bases of the junction left unmatched. Germline CDR1 and CDR2: SGHRS and YFSETQ. CDR3 amino acids: CASSLEEGTGIQYF. The CDR3 nucleotides read TGCGCCAGCAGCTTGGAGGAGGGGACAGGCATTCAGTACTTC. The full variable domain, rest sourced from reference TRBV5-1 and TRBJ2-4, is KAGVTQTPRYLIKTRGQQVTLSCSPISGHRSVSWYQQTPGQGLQFLFEYFSETQRNKGNFPGRFSGRQFSNSRSEMNVSTLELGDSALYLCASSLEEGTGIQYFGAGTRLSVL.

The gene calls are TRBV3-1 (or the pseudogene TRBV3-2) and TRBJ1-1; TRBD1 is a possible D gene (6 bases). This CDR3 is 15 amino acids long. Trimming took 4 bases from V and 3 from J, leaving 15 bases between them. Germline V gives CDR1 LGHDT, CDR2 YNNKEL (reference sequence). This CDR3 reads CASSPSDRPYTEAFF. The CDR3, as DNA: TGTGCCAGCAGCCCTTCGGACAGACCATACACTGAAGCTTTCTTT.

The V gene is TRBV12-3 or TRBV12-4, the J gene TRBJ1-1; no clear D gene. The CDR3 sequence is 13 residues long. V was shortened by 3 bases and J by 4 bases, with 9 bases between the two germline ends. CDR3 protein: CASSFGVGTEAFF. The CDR3 nucleotides are TGTGCCAGCAGTTTCGGGGTAGGCACTGAAGCTTTCTTT.

This chain uses TRBV5-1 with TRBJ1-1; 9 bases are shared with TRBD1. The CDR3 has 13 residues. Per the germline V gene, CDR1 is SGHRS and CDR2 is YFSETQ. The ends lost 4 bases at V and 3 bases at J; junction bases unmatched: 1. CDR3 in amino acids: CASSRTGDTEAFF. DNA for the CDR3: TGCGCCAGCAGCCGGACAGGGGACACTGAAGCTTTCTTT.

The rearrangement uses TRBV2 and TRBJ2-1; the match to TRBD2 covers 9 bases. Trimming removed 7 bases from V and 7 bases from J; junction bases left unmatched: 8. Per germline, CDR1 SNHLY and CDR2 FYNNEI. The CDR3 has 14 residues. The DNA for the CDR3 is TGTGCCAGCAAACCGGCTAGCGGGGTAAATGAGCAGTTCTTC. This sequence encodes CASKPASGVNEQFF.